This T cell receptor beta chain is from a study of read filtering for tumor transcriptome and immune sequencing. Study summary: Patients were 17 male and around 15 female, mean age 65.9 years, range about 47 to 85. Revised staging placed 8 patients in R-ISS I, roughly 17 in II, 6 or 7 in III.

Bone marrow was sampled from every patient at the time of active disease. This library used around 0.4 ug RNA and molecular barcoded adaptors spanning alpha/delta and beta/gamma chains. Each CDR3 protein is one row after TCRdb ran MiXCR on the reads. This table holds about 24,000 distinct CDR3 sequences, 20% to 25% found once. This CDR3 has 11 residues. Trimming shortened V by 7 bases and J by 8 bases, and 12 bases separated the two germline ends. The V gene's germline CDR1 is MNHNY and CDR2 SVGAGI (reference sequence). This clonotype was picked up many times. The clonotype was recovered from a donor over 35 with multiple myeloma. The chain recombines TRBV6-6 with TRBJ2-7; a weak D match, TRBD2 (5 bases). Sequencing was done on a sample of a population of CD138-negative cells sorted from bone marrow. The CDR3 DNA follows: TGTGCCAGCACCCCGGGGTGGCAGCAGTACTTC. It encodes CASTPGWQQYF.